This TCR beta chain is drawn from a study of T cells in Graves' hyperthyroidism and ophthalmopathy. There are a few counts of this clonotype. Its antigen is currently unknown. The PBMCs were sourced from fresh peripheral blood (about 10 ml). Trimming took 3 bases from V and 3 from J; bases not matched to a gene: 6. Germline-derived CDR1 and CDR2 are SEHNR and FQNEAQ (reference sequence). The CDR3 is made up of 15 amino acids. Study results and limitations: Most thyroid clonotypes with frequency above 0.001 were detected in blood. Ophthalmopathy, as predicted by the model, came a median about seven months after the prediction. Ophthalmopathy and stable hyperthyroidism were separated by a 13 V-J model.

Amplification yielded TCR beta CDR3 regions, with RNA transcripts as the source. A set of HTBI primers served as the primers for a first-round RT-PCR of the TCR CDR3. TCRdb processed the multiplex PCR reads anew with MiXCR; each CDR3 protein has one entry. The sample has 300,000 or so distinct CDR3 sequences; over 20% are singletons. The sample consisted of blood. The receptor's source is a woman aged 45-65 years with Graves' hyperthyroidism. This chain joins TRBV7-9 and TRBJ2-7, with TRBD1 matching over 9 bases. The CDR3 DNA sequence: TGTGCCAGCAGCTTCGGGACAGGGAACATCTACGAGCAGTACTTC. Translated: CASSFGTGNIYEQYF.